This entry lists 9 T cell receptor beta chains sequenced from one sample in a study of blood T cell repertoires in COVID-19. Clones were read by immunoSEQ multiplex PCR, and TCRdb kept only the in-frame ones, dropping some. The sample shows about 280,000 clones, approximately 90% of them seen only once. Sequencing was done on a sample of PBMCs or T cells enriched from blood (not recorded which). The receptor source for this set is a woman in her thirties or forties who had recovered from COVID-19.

The CDR3 protein is CATSDGSGRVPGELFF. The CDR3 DNA sequence: TGTGCCACCAGTGACGGAAGCGGGAGGGTCCCCGGGGAGCTGTTTTTT. The chain carries TRBV24-1 and TRBJ2-2; 10 nucleotides align to TRBD2. V dropped 4 bases and J dropped 6; count of bases not matched to a gene: 7. The CDR3 is made up of 16 amino acids. Germline V lookup: CDR1 KGHDR, CDR2 SFDVKD.

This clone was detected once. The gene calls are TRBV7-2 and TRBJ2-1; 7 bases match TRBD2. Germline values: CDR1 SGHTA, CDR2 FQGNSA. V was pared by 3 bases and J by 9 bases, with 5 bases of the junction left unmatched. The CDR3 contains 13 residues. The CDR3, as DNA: TGTGCCAGCAGCTTGCGACTAGCAAGTGAGCAGTTCTTC. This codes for CASSLRLASEQFF.

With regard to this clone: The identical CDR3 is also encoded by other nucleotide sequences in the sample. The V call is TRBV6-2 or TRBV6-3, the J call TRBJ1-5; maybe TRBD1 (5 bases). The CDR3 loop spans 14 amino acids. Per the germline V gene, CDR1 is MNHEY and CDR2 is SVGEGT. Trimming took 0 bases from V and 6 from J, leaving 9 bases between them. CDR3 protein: CASSYSRVVQPQHF. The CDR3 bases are TGTGCCAGCAGTTACTCCAGGGTGGTTCAGCCCCAGCATTTT.

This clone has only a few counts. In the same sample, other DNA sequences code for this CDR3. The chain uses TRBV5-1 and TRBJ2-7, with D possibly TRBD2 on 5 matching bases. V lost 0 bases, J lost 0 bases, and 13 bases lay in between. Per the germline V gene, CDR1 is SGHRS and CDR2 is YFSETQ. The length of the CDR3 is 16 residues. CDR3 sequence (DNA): TGCGCCAGCAGCTTGGCCACACGGGGTTCCTCCTACGAGCAGTACTTC. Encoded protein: CASSLATRGSSYEQYF.

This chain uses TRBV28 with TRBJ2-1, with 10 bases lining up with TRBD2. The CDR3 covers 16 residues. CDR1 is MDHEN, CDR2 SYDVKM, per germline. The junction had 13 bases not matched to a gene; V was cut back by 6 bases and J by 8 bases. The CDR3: CASRRISGRAFDEQFF. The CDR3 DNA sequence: TGTGCCAGCAGAAGAATAAGCGGGAGGGCCTTTGATGAGCAGTTCTTC.

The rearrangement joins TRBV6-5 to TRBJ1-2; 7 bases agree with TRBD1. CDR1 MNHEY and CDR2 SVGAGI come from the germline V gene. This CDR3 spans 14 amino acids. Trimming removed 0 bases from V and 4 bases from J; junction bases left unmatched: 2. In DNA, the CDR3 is TGTGCCAGCAGTTACTCTAGGGACAGCTATGGCTACACCTTC. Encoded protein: CASSYSRDSYGYTF.

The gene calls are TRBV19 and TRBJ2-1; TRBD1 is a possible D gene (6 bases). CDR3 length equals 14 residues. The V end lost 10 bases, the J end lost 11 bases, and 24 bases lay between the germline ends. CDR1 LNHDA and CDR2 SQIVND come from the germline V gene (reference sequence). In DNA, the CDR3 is TGTGCCACCGGAGTTACGGGACAAAGGGATAAGCAGTTCTTC. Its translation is CATGVTGQRDKQFF.

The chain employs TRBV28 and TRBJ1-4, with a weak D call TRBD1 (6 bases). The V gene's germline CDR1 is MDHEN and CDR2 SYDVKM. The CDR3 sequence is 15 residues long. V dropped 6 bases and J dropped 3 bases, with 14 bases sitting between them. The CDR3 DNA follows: TGTGCCAGCAGGTCCGGGACAAGGTCTAATGAAAAACTGTTTTTT. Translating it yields CASRSGTRSNEKLFF. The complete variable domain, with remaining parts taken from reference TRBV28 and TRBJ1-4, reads DVKVTQSSRYLVKRTGEKVFLECVQDMDHENMFWYRQDPGLGLRLIYFSYDVKMKEKGDIPEGYSVSREKKERFSLILESASTNQTSMYLCASRSGTRSNEKLFFGSGTQLSVL.

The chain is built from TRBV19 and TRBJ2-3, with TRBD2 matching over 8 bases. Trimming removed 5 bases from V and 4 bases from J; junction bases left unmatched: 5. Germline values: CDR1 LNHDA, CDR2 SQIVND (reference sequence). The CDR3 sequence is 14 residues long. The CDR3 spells CASSLAGAPDTQYF. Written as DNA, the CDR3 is TGTGCCAGTAGTCTAGCGGGTGCCCCAGATACGCAGTATTTT.